This T cell receptor (beta chain) was found in a study of beta chain features in type 1 diabetes. Overall study findings and caveats: Type 1 diabetes patients had VDJ junctions that carried fewer insertions and more deletions.

V lost 4 bases to trimming and J lost 5 bases; unmatched junction nucleotides: 11. This CDR3 is 16 amino acids long. Germline V gene data show CDR1 as SGHDT and CDR2 as YYEEEE. Sequencing targeted expressed TCRB transcripts, as all isolated RNA had been reverse transcribed. Produced via immunoSEQ multiplex PCR; TCRdb's table is partial and in-frame only. The repertoire holds under 150,000 clones, with under 60% as singletons. Donors contributed one heparinised blood draw apiece, averaging around 100 mL. This clone was seen more than once but under ten times. The antigen remains unidentified. V usage is TRBV5-6 and J usage is TRBJ1-2; 10 bases fit TRBD1. The source of this sequence is a man younger than 35 in good health. The sample comprised Tregs from blood. For the CDR3, the DNA is TGTGCCAGCAGCAAGTACCGGGACAGGGGAGGATATGGCTACACCTTC. Translation: CASSKYRDRGGYGYTF. Supplemented by reference TRBV5-6 and TRBJ1-2, the full variable domain reads DAGVTQSPTHLIKTRGQQVTLRCSPKSGHDTVSWYQQALGQGPQFIFQYYEEEERQRGNFPDRFSGHQFPNYSSELNVNALLLGDSALYLCASSKYRDRGGYGYTFGSGTRLTVV.